These 32 T cell receptor beta chains came from one sample sequenced in a study of identical twins. TCRdb passed the 5' RACE reads through MiXCR, listing each CDR3 protein once. The sample holds around 160,000 distinct CDR3 sequences, approximately 3.5% seen once. Sample: memory T cells sorted from blood. These receptors all come from a man aged 18-30 years in good health.

Turning to this clonotype: A much more abundant neighbour one base away suggests this may be a read error. This chain connects TRBV12-3 or TRBV12-4 to TRBJ2-3; no reliable D call. V lost 3 bases, J lost 10 bases, and 11 bases lay in between. This CDR3 contains 12 residues. In nucleotides, the CDR3 is TGTGCCAGCAGTTTGTGGTCGGATGCGCAGTATTTT. Translating it yields CASSLWSDAQYF.

This clonotype was seen repeatedly, ten times or more. V is TRBV5-6 and J is TRBJ2-2, with D unclear. V lost 2 bases, J lost 4 bases, and 12 bases lay in between. The CDR3 extends over 15 amino acids. Germline V gene lookup returns CDR1 SGHDT and CDR2 YYEEEE. The CDR3 region is CASSFTADVTGELFF. The CDR3 DNA reads as TGTGCCAGCAGCTTTACCGCCGATGTCACCGGGGAGCTGTTTTTT.

This clonotype came up many times. The CDR3 loop reads CASSPDGGIQYF. The DNA for the CDR3 is TGCGCCAGCAGCCCCGACGGCGGCATTCAGTACTTC. The V and J genes are TRBV5-1 and TRBJ2-4, with unresolved D. This CDR3 contains 12 residues. V was shortened by 4 bases and J by 9 bases, with 11 bases between the two germline ends. The germline CDR1 and CDR2 sequences are SGHRS and YFSETQ.

In its sample, this clonotype was seen many times. The chain links TRBV7-8 to TRBJ1-2; weak D call: TRBD1 (5 bases). Trimming pared 8 bases from V and 7 bases from J, leaving 20 bases between. CDR3 length: 14 residues. Germline CDR1 SGHVS, CDR2 FQNEAQ. Here the CDR3 reads CASRPGRDFSGYTF. For the CDR3, the DNA is TGTGCCAGCCGTCCAGGGAGGGACTTCTCTGGCTACACCTTC.

This clonotype has ten or more counts. The rearrangement links TRBV5-1 to TRBJ2-2, with 8 nucleotides matching TRBD2. V dropped 8 bases and J dropped 0; count of bases not matched to a gene: 6. Germline V CDR1 and CDR2: SGHRS, YFSETQ. This CDR3 comprises 15 residues. In DNA form, the CDR3 reads TGCGCCAGTCAGAGCGGGAGCACGAACACCGGGGAGCTGTTTTTT. It is translated as CASQSGSTNTGELFF.

The table lists this clonotype with many counts. This rearrangement joins TRBV20-1 to TRBJ2-7; D perhaps matches TRBD1 (6 bases). The CDR3 is made up of 15 amino acids. V was shortened by 6 bases and J by 2 bases, with 20 bases between the two germline ends. Germline CDR1 DFQATT, CDR2 SNEGSKA (reference sequence). CDR3 region: CSAAPPGQRAYEQYF. CDR3 nucleotide sequence: TGCAGTGCCGCACCCCCGGGACAAAGGGCCTACGAGCAGTACTTC.

At least ten counts were recorded for this clonotype. The V gene is TRBV20-1, the J gene TRBJ1-6, with 7 bases identical to TRBD1. V was pared by 6 bases and J by 2 bases, with 7 bases of the junction left unmatched. CDR3 length equals 15 residues. Germline CDR1 DFQATT, CDR2 SNEGSKA (reference sequence). In DNA form, the CDR3 reads TGCAGTGCATTAACAGGGGTCGCCTATAATTCACCCCTCCACTTT. It is translated as CSALTGVAYNSPLHF.

The sample holds many counts of this clonotype. The chain is built from TRBV4-3 and TRBJ2-1; D is perhaps TRBD1 or TRBD2 (5 bases each). The CDR3 has 13 residues. Trimming removed 0 bases at V and 10 bases at J, with 10 bases between. The germline V gene has CDR1 LGHNA and CDR2 YSLEER. The CDR3 sequence: CASSQEKGTEQFF. The CDR3 coding sequence is TGCGCCAGCAGCCAAGAAAAAGGGACGGAGCAGTTCTTC.

In this sample, this clonotype turned up many times. This rearrangement joins TRBV7-2 to TRBJ2-1, with D possibly matching TRBD2 (5 bases). This CDR3 region has 15 residues. The germline CDR1 and CDR2 sequences are SGHTA and FQGNSA. Trimming took 5 bases from V and 7 from J, leaving 18 bases between them. CDR3 amino acids: CASSLGRTQDNEQFF. The DNA of the CDR3 is TGTGCCAGCAGCCTCGGGCGGACTCAAGATAATGAGCAGTTCTTC.

The table lists this clonotype with many counts. This chain connects TRBV6-5 to TRBJ1-1, with D possibly matching TRBD1 (5 bases). Per germline, CDR1 MNHEY and CDR2 SVGAGI. Trimming stripped 0 bases from V and 5 bases from J, with 16 bases between. The length of the CDR3 is 16 residues. CDR3 region: CASSYSDRKQGTEAFF. The CDR3 coding sequence is TGTGCCAGCAGTTACTCGGACCGAAAGCAGGGAACTGAAGCTTTCTTT.

This clonotype appeared many times. The chain recombines TRBV19 with TRBJ2-1; 7 bases align to TRBD1. Germline V gene lookup returns CDR1 LNHDA and CDR2 SQIVND (reference sequence). The trim removed 10 bases at V and 4 bases at J, leaving 10 bases unmatched. This CDR3 has 14 amino acids. The CDR3 DNA follows: TGTGCCATCTCCCGGGACAGATCATACAATGAGCAGTTCTTC. Protein sequence: CAISRDRSYNEQFF.

In this sample, this clonotype turned up a few times. The CDR3, as DNA: TGCGCCAGCAGCCAGGGACTAGCGGGACCCTTATCCTCCACAGATACGCAGTATTTT. Amino acids: CASSQGLAGPLSSTDTQYF. The chain has TRBV5-1 and TRBJ2-3, with TRBD2 matching over 13 bases. CDR1 and CDR2 from the germline V gene are SGHRS and YFSETQ. The junction had 13 bases not matched to a gene; V was cut back by 4 bases and J by 2 bases. CDR3 length equals 19 residues.

This clonotype appeared many times. CDR3 loop: CASRTSGVYNEQFF. The CDR3 DNA is TGTGCCAGCAGGACTAGCGGGGTATACAATGAGCAGTTCTTC. This chain links TRBV12-3 or TRBV12-4 with TRBJ2-1; 11 bases fit TRBD2. V shed 6 bases, J shed 4 bases, and the junction held 2 bases outside the gene matches. The CDR3 is 14 amino acids.

This clonotype was observed many times. The J gene is TRBJ2-2, the V gene TRBV14; D assignment may be TRBD1 or TRBD2 (5 bases each). The CDR3 length is 14 residues. CDR1 and CDR2 from the germline V gene are SGHDN and FVKESK. V shed 2 bases and J shed 5 bases, with 9 bases lying between them. The CDR3 loop is CASSQTGGTGELFF. CDR3 DNA: TGTGCCAGCAGCCAAACTGGGGGAACCGGGGAGCTGTTTTTT.

This clonotype was observed many times. This chain uses TRBV11-1 with TRBJ2-3, with TRBD2 matching 9 bases. The CDR3 spans 18 residues. The junction had 13 bases not matched to a gene; V was cut back by 5 bases and J by 1 base. Germline lookup yields CDR1 SGHAT and CDR2 FQDESV (reference sequence). The CDR3 loop reads CASSTQSLAGVGTDTQYF. The CDR3 bases are TGTGCCAGCAGCACACAAAGCTTAGCGGGAGTAGGCACAGATACGCAGTATTTT.

This clonotype has ten or more counts. The V gene is TRBV7-2, the J gene TRBJ2-3, with unresolved D. The CDR3 length is 12 residues. Germline V lookup: CDR1 SGHTA, CDR2 FQGNSA. V lost 2 bases, J lost 4 bases, and 4 bases lay in between. CDR3 DNA sequence: TGTGCCAGCAGCTTATACGCAGATACGCAGTATTTT. Translated: CASSLYADTQYF. The full variable domain, with the rest looked up from reference TRBV7-2 and TRBJ2-3, is GAGVSQSPSNKVTEKGKDVELRCDPISGHTALYWYRQSLGQGLEFLIYFQGNSAPDKSGLPSDRFSAERTGGSVSTLTIQRTQQEDSAVYLCASSLYADTQYFGPGTRLTVL.

This clonotype was counted ten times or more. The rearrangement uses TRBV5-1 and TRBJ2-2, with TRBD1 as a possible D gene (6 bases). Trimming stripped 5 bases from V and 5 bases from J, with 16 bases between. This CDR3 region has 15 residues. CDR1 is SGHRS and CDR2 is YFSETQ in the germline V gene. The CDR3 protein is CASSPTGLGTGELFF. The CDR3 bases are TGCGCCAGCAGTCCCACAGGGTTAGGGACCGGGGAGCTGTTTTTT.

The sample holds many counts of this clonotype. The J gene is TRBJ2-2, the V gene TRBV11-2; no clear D. Germline values: CDR1 SGHAT, CDR2 FQNNGV. V was pared by 5 bases and J by 6 bases, with 13 bases between. CDR3 size: 14 residues. CDR3 protein: CASSPLVGSGELFF. DNA for the CDR3: TGTGCCAGCAGCCCCCTTGTGGGTTCCGGGGAGCTGTTTTTT.

There are many counts of this clonotype. The CDR3 DNA reads as TGTGCCAGCACTTGGACACATTCGTTGGCCACCGGGGAGCTGTTTTTT. Its translation: CASTWTHSLATGELFF. The chain is built from TRBV27 and TRBJ2-2; D is perhaps TRBD1 (5 bases). Germline CDR1 MNHEY, CDR2 SMNVEV (reference sequence). The V end lost 7 bases, the J end lost 4 bases, and 19 bases lay between the germline ends. This CDR3 has 16 residues.

This clonotype was seen at least ten times. This chain joins TRBV5-1 and TRBJ1-2; D possibly corresponds to TRBD1 (5 bases). Per the germline V gene, CDR1 is SGHRS and CDR2 is YFSETQ. V was cut by 2 bases and J by 2 bases, with 13 bases left in between. The CDR3 is 15 amino acids. CDR3 sequence reads: CASSFTGESNYGYTF. In DNA form, the CDR3 reads TGCGCCAGCAGCTTTACAGGCGAATCAAACTATGGCTACACCTTC.

This clonotype was detected ten times or more. The V gene is TRBV20-1, the J gene TRBJ2-7; D uncertain. The CDR3 loop spans 14 amino acids. Germline lookup yields CDR1 DFQATT and CDR2 SNEGSKA (reference sequence). V lost 1 base and J 3 bases, leaving 13 bases between the germline ends. DNA for the CDR3: TGCAGTGCTAGAGGGGAACTCGGAGACTACGAGCAGTACTTC. Translated, it gives CSARGELGDYEQYF.

This clonotype was observed at least ten times. The V gene is TRBV11-1, the J gene TRBJ2-6; the match to TRBD1 covers 11 bases. Germline lookup yields CDR1 SGHAT and CDR2 FQDESV (reference sequence). The V gene end was trimmed by 3 bases and the J gene end by 2 bases; junction bases not matched to a gene: 9. CDR3 length: 19 residues. CDR3: CASSFAGTGGSAGANVLTF. The CDR3 DNA is TGTGCCAGCAGCTTTGCCGGGACAGGGGGTAGCGCTGGGGCCAACGTCCTGACTTTC.

In this sample, this clonotype turned up a few times. V usage is TRBV6-1 and J usage is TRBJ2-7; TRBD1 might be the D (6 bases). The CDR3 is 15 amino acids. Germline CDR1 is MNHNS and CDR2 is SASEGT. Trimming removed 10 bases from V and 4 bases from J, with 23 bases in between. The CDR3 reads CATKVGSQGRYEQYF. The CDR3 DNA reads TGTGCCACCAAAGTGGGATCACAGGGCAGGTACGAGCAGTACTTC.

At least ten counts were recorded for this clonotype. This chain uses TRBV5-1 with TRBJ2-3; tentatively, D is TRBD1 (6 bases). The length of the CDR3 is 18 residues. V lost 7 bases and J 0 bases, leaving 24 bases between the germline ends. Germline V gene data show CDR1 as SGHRS and CDR2 as YFSETQ. In nucleotides, the CDR3 is TGCGCCAGCTCCGGACAGAACCGACCGCGTTCTAGCACAGATACGCAGTATTTT. It encodes CASSGQNRPRSSTDTQYF.

This clonotype was seen many times. The rearrangement joins TRBV5-1 to TRBJ2-7, with D possibly TRBD2 on 6 matching bases. V shed 3 bases and J shed 3 bases, with 13 bases lying between them. The CDR3 spans 14 residues. The germline V gene encodes CDR1 SGHRS and CDR2 YFSETQ. DNA of the CDR3: TGCGCCAGCAGCTCTGAGCGGGCCCTCTACGAGCAGTACTTC. Residues: CASSSERALYEQYF.

This clonotype was counted at least ten times. The J gene is TRBJ2-3, the V gene TRBV5-6, with D hard to call. The CDR3 covers 16 residues. In germline, CDR1 is SGHDT, CDR2 YYEEEE. Between the trimmed V and J ends, which lost 5 bases and 1 base, there was a span of 17 bases. The CDR3 here is CASSPRFGGGTDTQYF. CDR3 coding DNA: TGTGCCAGCAGTCCGAGGTTCGGTGGGGGCACAGATACGCAGTATTTT.

This clonotype was counted at least ten times. V is TRBV6-1 and J is TRBJ1-4; D ambiguous. V dropped 2 bases and J dropped 10 bases, with 14 bases sitting between them. CDR3 length: 14 residues. The germline gives CDR1 MNHNS, CDR2 SASEGT. CDR3 protein: CASSEPASRGKLFF. The CDR3 DNA reads as TGTGCCAGCAGTGAACCTGCTTCCCGGGGAAAACTGTTTTTT.

This clonotype came up many times. The rearrangement links TRBV29-1 to TRBJ2-1, with 9 bases identical to TRBD1. The CDR3 loop spans 13 amino acids. Germline loops: CDR1 SQVTM, CDR2 ANQGSEA. V lost 6 bases and J lost 5; bases outside the gene matches: 5. CDR3: CSVFGQGHNEQFF. The CDR3 bases are TGCAGCGTCTTCGGACAGGGGCACAATGAGCAGTTCTTC.

This clonotype was observed many times. CDR3 amino acids: CASSLDRETQYF. The DNA of the CDR3 is TGCGCCAGCAGCTTGGATCGGGAGACCCAGTACTTC. This chain joins TRBV5-1 and TRBJ2-5; no clear D gene. The germline V gene has CDR1 SGHRS and CDR2 YFSETQ. V lost 0 bases and J lost 5, with 5 bases in between. The CDR3 is made up of 12 amino acids.

This clonotype was seen repeatedly, ten times or more. The chain couples TRBV14 to TRBJ1-1; tentatively, D is TRBD1 (5 bases). This CDR3 has 14 residues. The V end lost 1 base, the J end lost 7 bases, and 13 bases lay between the germline ends. Germline V lookup: CDR1 SGHDN, CDR2 FVKESK. DNA of the CDR3: TGTGCCAGCAGCCAAGCCGGGTCTGGGGGTGAAGCTTTCTTT. Translating it yields CASSQAGSGGEAFF. Together with reference TRBV14 and TRBJ1-1, the CDR3 gives the full variable domain: EAGVTQFPSHSVIEKGQTVTLRCDPISGHDNLYWYRRVMGKEIKFLLHFVKESKQDESGMPNNRFLAERTGGTYSTLKVQPAELEDSGVYFCASSQAGSGGEAFFGQGTRLTVV.

This clonotype was seen repeatedly, ten times or more. V is TRBV5-1 and J is TRBJ1-2; TRBD1 matches at 11 bases. J was trimmed by 8 bases and V by 4 bases; bases with no gene match: 10. Germline V lookup: CDR1 SGHRS, CDR2 YFSETQ. The length of the CDR3 is 15 residues. The CDR3 nucleotides are TGCGCCAGCAGCCTAATAGGGACAGGGGGAGGAGGCTACACCTTC. Translated, it gives CASSLIGTGGGGYTF.

There are many counts of this clonotype. The chain joins TRBV11-2 to TRBJ2-7, with 8 bases fitting TRBD2. V shed 5 bases, J shed 9 bases, and the junction held 6 bases outside the gene matches. The CDR3 has 12 residues. The V gene's germline CDR1 is SGHAT and CDR2 FQNNGV. CDR3 loop: CASSKGLVTQYF. CDR3 bases: TGTGCCAGCAGCAAGGGACTAGTTACGCAGTACTTC.